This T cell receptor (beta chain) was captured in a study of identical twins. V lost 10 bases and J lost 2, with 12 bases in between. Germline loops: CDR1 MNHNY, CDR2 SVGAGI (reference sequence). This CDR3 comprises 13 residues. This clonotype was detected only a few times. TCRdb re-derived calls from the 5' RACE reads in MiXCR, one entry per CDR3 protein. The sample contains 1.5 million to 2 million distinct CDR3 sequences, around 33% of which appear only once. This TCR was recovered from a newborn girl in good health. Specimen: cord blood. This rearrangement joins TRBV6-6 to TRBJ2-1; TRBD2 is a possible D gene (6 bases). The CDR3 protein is CATRLGAYNEQFF. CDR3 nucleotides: TGTGCCACCCGACTAGGCGCCTACAATGAGCAGTTCTTC.